These T cell receptor beta chains were read from a single sample in a study of blood T cell repertoires in COVID-19. Sequencing used immunoSEQ multiplex PCR; TCRdb keeps in-frame clones, though not all of them. The repertoire includes fewer than 350,000 clones, roughly 88% of them detected once, and about 2% sits in the top ten. Sequenced input: PBMCs or T cells enriched from blood (not recorded which). The source of these receptors is a woman aged 40-49 years with acute COVID-19. Both conserved end residues are part of each CDR3.

j_call | cdr3_length | v_call | cdr3_aa
TRBJ2-3 | 15 | TRBV4-1 | CASSPGQGWTDTQYF
TRBJ2-7 | 13 | TRBV7-6 | CASSSSGGYEQYF
TRBJ1-5 | 14 | TRBV30 | CAWSVPWGRQPQHF
TRBJ1-6 | 14 | TRBV28 | CASSLTGAASPLHF
TRBJ1-5 | 13 | TRBV12-3/TRBV12-4 | CASSLGQNQPQHF
TRBJ2-7 | 14 | TRBV7-8 | CASKAGQGANEQYF
TRBJ2-5 | 15 | TRBV4-1 | CASPSSEGYGETQYF
TRBJ1-2 | 15 | TRBV25-1 | CASSPPTGEFGGYTF
TRBJ1-2 | 16 | TRBV18 | CASSRTAAEVYYGYTF
TRBJ1-2 | 13 | TRBV7-2 | CASSPQRGGGYTF
TRBJ1-4 | 13 | TRBV29-1 | CSALRGSNEKLFF
TRBJ1-2 | 14 | TRBV28 | CASSHADRNYGYTF
TRBJ1-4 | 15 | TRBV6-5 | CASSSPGQGDEKLFF
TRBJ2-7 | 17 | TRBV10-1 | CASSGTRTVYSTYEQYF
TRBJ1-1 | 15 | TRBV6-5 | CASSGTGFRNTEAFF
TRBJ2-7 | 15 | TRBV5-1 | CASSSLGQGAYEQYF
TRBJ2-7 | 15 | TRBV6-6 | CATSLGGPLVGEQYF
TRBJ1-5 | 14 | TRBV25-1 | CASSTQGSNQPQHF
TRBJ2-2 | 13 | TRBV28 | CASSPVNTGELFF
TRBJ1-5 | 13 | TRBV7-2 | CASSLDINQPQHF
TRBJ2-5 | 14 | TRBV5-1 | CARRQAYYQETQYF
TRBJ2-5 | 16 | TRBV5-4 | CASSVGLAGGQETQYF
TRBJ2-3 | 15 | TRBV7-9 | CASSLVAAGVDTQYF
TRBJ2-7 | 15 | TRBV18 | CASSRPGQGFYEQYF
TRBJ1-6 | 12 | TRBV2 | CASNTGYSPLHF
TRBJ1-5 | 14 | TRBV6-5 | CASIPDVSNQPQHF
TRBJ2-1 | 15 | TRBV19 | CASRPGLAVYNEQFF